These 20 T cell receptor beta chains were sequenced from one sample in a study of response to subunit inactivated influenza vaccine. One entry per CDR3 protein results from TCRdb running MiXCR on the RT-PCR reads. Among hundreds of thousands of distinct CDR3 sequences listed, about 7.6% were seen once. This specimen was PBMCs from blood, taken less than 30 months after vaccination. These receptors originate from a man between 50 and 75 years old who received an inactivated influenza vaccine.

This clonotype was detected many times. CDR3 DNA sequence: TGCGCCAGCAGCCAAGATGGGTCCGGGACTAGCGGCACAGATACGCAGTATTTT. Protein: CASSQDGSGTSGTDTQYF. The V gene is TRBV4-3, the J gene TRBJ2-3; TRBD2 agrees at 10 bases. This CDR3 region has 18 residues. The germline gives CDR1 LGHNA, CDR2 YSLEER. V shed 0 bases and J 1 base; nucleotides not matched to a gene: 7.

This clonotype was counted a few times. The V gene is TRBV11-2, the J gene TRBJ2-2, with 8 bases identical to TRBD2. The germline V gene has CDR1 SGHAT and CDR2 FQNNGV. V dropped 5 bases and J dropped 3; count of bases not matched to a gene: 5. The CDR3 spans 15 residues. The CDR3 loop is CASSQSGRDTGELFF. The CDR3 DNA reads as TGTGCCAGCAGCCAAAGCGGGAGAGACACCGGGGAGCTGTTTTTT.

The chain recombines TRBV5-1 with TRBJ2-5; D not certain. This CDR3 spans 14 amino acids. V shed 4 bases and J shed 2 bases, with 12 bases lying between them. CDR1 is SGHRS, CDR2 YFSETQ, per germline. CDR3 region: CASSNGLRQETQYF. The DNA of the CDR3 is TGCGCCAGCAGCAACGGCCTGAGGCAAGAGACCCAGTACTTC.

This clonotype was counted many times. The rearrangement uses TRBV10-3 and TRBJ2-1; D remains ambiguous. Between the trimmed V and J ends, which lost 0 bases and 4 bases, there was a span of 16 bases. The CDR3 sequence is 17 residues long. The germline gives CDR1 ENHRY, CDR2 SYGVKD. The CDR3 sequence: CAISESKGLDVYNEQFF. The CDR3 nucleotides are TGTGCCATCAGTGAGTCGAAAGGGCTAGACGTGTACAATGAGCAGTTCTTC.

The chain joins TRBV7-8 to TRBJ2-2; 14 bases line up with TRBD2. The CDR3 totals 17 residues. Trimming at V came to 5 bases and at J to 5 bases, leaving 7 bases not matched to a gene. CDR1 is SGHVS, CDR2 FQNEAQ, per germline. The CDR3 sequence: CASSPATSGRATGELFF. CDR3 nucleotides: TGTGCCAGCAGCCCAGCGACTAGCGGGAGGGCTACCGGGGAGCTGTTTTTT.

This clonotype was detected a few times. The V gene is TRBV7-9, the J gene TRBJ2-1; 12 bases align to TRBD2. The CDR3 has 16 amino acids. Unmatched junction bases numbered 12, after V lost 11 bases and J lost 4 bases. Germline V gene lookup returns CDR1 SEHNR and CDR2 FQNEAQ (reference sequence). The CDR3 reads CASYHGGTSGYNEQFF. The CDR3 bases are TGTGCCTCTTACCATGGAGGGACTAGCGGGTACAATGAGCAGTTCTTC.

This clonotype has a handful of counts. This rearrangement joins TRBV5-1 to TRBJ2-4, with D unresolved. The CDR3 totals 14 residues. V was pared by 3 bases and J by 6 bases, with 13 bases between. From germline, CDR1 is SGHRS and CDR2 YFSETQ. CDR3 protein: CASSSGSLRNIQYF. The CDR3 nucleotides are TGCGCCAGCAGCTCCGGAAGTCTAAGAAACATTCAGTACTTC.

This sequence joins TRBV7-6 and TRBJ1-5; no reliable D call. From germline, CDR1 is SGHVS and CDR2 FNYEAQ. Trimming removed 1 base from V and 7 bases from J, with 14 bases in between. The CDR3 sequence is 15 residues long. This CDR3 reads CASSLGTMAEQPQHF. As DNA, the CDR3 is TGTGCCAGCAGCTTAGGGACCATGGCGGAGCAGCCCCAGCATTTT.

In its sample, this clonotype was seen many times. The chain employs TRBV20-1 and TRBJ1-5; no clear D. V shed 5 bases and J shed 6 bases, with 11 bases lying between them. The CDR3 contains 12 residues. Germline V lookup: CDR1 DFQATT, CDR2 SNEGSKA (reference sequence). The CDR3 is CSASDPGQPQHF. The CDR3 nucleotides read TGCAGTGCTTCTGATCCCGGTCAGCCCCAGCATTTT.

This clonotype showed up many times. The gene calls are TRBV7-9 and TRBJ1-6, with D unresolved. Germline V gene lookup returns CDR1 SEHNR and CDR2 FQNEAQ (reference sequence). V dropped 3 bases and J dropped 7 bases, with 10 bases sitting between them. This CDR3 has 14 amino acids. Here the CDR3 reads CASSLGFRNSPLHF. The CDR3 coding sequence is TGTGCCAGCAGCTTGGGTTTTAGAAATTCACCCCTCCACTTT.

At least ten counts were recorded for this clonotype. The chain joins TRBV3-1 to TRBJ2-3; 11 positions agree with TRBD2. V shed 0 bases and J 8 bases; nucleotides not matched to a gene: 13. The CDR3 is 18 residues long. In germline, CDR1 is LGHDT, CDR2 YNNKEL (reference sequence). The CDR3 coding sequence is TGTGCCAGCAGCCAAGATCTACTAGCGGGAGTGGGGTCTGGTACGCAGTATTTT. Its protein is CASSQDLLAGVGSGTQYF.

The J gene is TRBJ2-3, the V gene TRBV5-6, with D uncertain. Germline CDR1 is SGHDT and CDR2 is YYEEEE. Between the trimmed V and J ends, which lost 3 bases and 0 bases, there was a span of 14 bases. The CDR3 runs 16 residues. The CDR3 here is CASSSARRKSTDTQYF. CDR3 nucleotide sequence: TGTGCCAGCAGCTCCGCCAGGCGGAAAAGCACAGATACGCAGTATTTT.

The table lists this clonotype with a few counts. V is TRBV20-1 and J is TRBJ2-2; possibly TRBD1 for D (6 bases). CDR3 length: 14 amino acids. Germline-derived CDR1 and CDR2 are DFQATT and SNEGSKA (reference sequence). Trimming removed 3 bases from V and 8 bases from J, with 16 bases in between. The CDR3 DNA reads TGCAGTGCTAGTGGTCAGGGGAACTCGGGGGAGCTGTTTTTT. Its translation: CSASGQGNSGELFF.

This clonotype has just a few counts. This chain connects TRBV3-1 to TRBJ1-1; 8 positions agree with TRBD1. CDR3 size: 14 residues. J lost 8 bases, V lost 4 bases, and 9 bases had no gene match. CDR1 is LGHDT and CDR2 is YNNKEL in the germline V gene (reference sequence). CDR3 region: CASSPNRGSSEAFF. The DNA for the CDR3 is TGTGCCAGCAGCCCAAACAGGGGGTCTTCAGAAGCTTTCTTT.

This clonotype was recorded many times. This chain uses TRBV24-1 with TRBJ1-2; 8 bases match TRBD1. CDR1 and CDR2 (germline): KGHDR, SFDVKD. This CDR3 is 15 amino acids long. The ends lost 3 bases at V and 2 bases at J; junction bases unmatched: 4. CDR3 bases: TGTGCCACCAGTGATCGGGACAGGTTAAACTATGGCTACACCTTC. Translated: CATSDRDRLNYGYTF.

The rearrangement joins TRBV20-1 to TRBJ2-7, with a tentative D call TRBD2 (5 bases). The germline V gene encodes CDR1 DFQATT and CDR2 SNEGSKA (reference sequence). The germline V and J ends were trimmed by 6 bases and 6 bases, with 21 bases remaining between them. This CDR3 has 14 amino acids. The CDR3 loop reads CSAQSNLGVPEQYF. The CDR3 nucleotides read TGCAGTGCCCAGAGCAATCTCGGGGTCCCCGAGCAGTACTTC.

This clonotype came up a few times. This rearrangement joins TRBV30 to TRBJ2-5, with D perhaps TRBD2 (6 bases). Trimming left V 0 bases short and J 4 bases short, with 15 bases between. Germline loops: CDR1 GTSNPN, CDR2 SVGIG (reference sequence). CDR3 length equals 15 residues. The CDR3 protein is CAWSVSAGSGETQYF. In DNA form, the CDR3 reads TGTGCCTGGAGTGTGAGCGCGGGGTCGGGAGAGACCCAGTACTTC.

This chain links TRBV4-1 with TRBJ2-7; 12 bases match TRBD2. This CDR3 is 16 amino acids long. Germline V lookup: CDR1 MGHRA, CDR2 YSYEKL. Unmatched junction bases numbered 4, after V lost 1 base and J lost 3 bases. The CDR3 sequence is CASSQVSSGRVYEQYF. CDR3 sequence (DNA): TGCGCCAGCAGCCAAGTATCTAGCGGGAGGGTCTACGAGCAGTACTTC.

There are a few counts of this clonotype. This chain joins TRBV5-4 and TRBJ2-7, with D perhaps assigned TRBD1 or TRBD2 (6 bases each). The V end lost 4 bases, the J end lost 1 base, and 12 bases lay between the germline ends. The CDR3 has 14 amino acids. Germline loops: CDR1 SGHNT, CDR2 YYREEE (reference sequence). CDR3 loop: CASSTGGGSYEQYF. CDR3 in DNA: TGTGCCAGCAGCACCGGAGGGGGGTCCTACGAGCAGTACTTC.

The rearrangement joins TRBV18 to TRBJ2-1; TRBD2 matches 7 bases. This CDR3 has 16 residues. The germline V gene encodes CDR1 KGHSH and CDR2 LQKENI. Losses at the gene ends were 3 bases for V and 4 bases for J; bases not matched to a gene: 9. CDR3 in amino acids: CASSPLPGGPYNEQFF. In DNA form, the CDR3 reads TGTGCCAGCTCACCCCTACCGGGAGGTCCTTACAATGAGCAGTTCTTC.